These T cell receptor beta chains were read from a single sample in a study of human T cells and chemical hapten exposure. TCRdb analysed the 5' RACE reads with MiXCR anew, one entry per CDR3 protein. The sample lists 95,000 to 120,000 distinct CDR3 sequences, roughly 18% occurring once. These receptors were collected from a human donor in good health. The CDR3 runs from the conserved cysteine through the conserved F or W. Each record gives: J gene, D gene, CDR3 length, V gene, clone size, CDR3 DNA, CDR3 protein. D genes are given only for firm matches. The size field is filled for only some rows; it gives once, few, many or a size class.

TRBJ1-5 | . | 13 | TRBV13 | . | TGTGCCAGCAGTTCCGGGGAGGGTCAGCCCCAGCATTTT | CASSSGEGQPQHF
TRBJ2-1 | . | 12 | TRBV12-3/TRBV12-4 | . | TGTGCCAGCAGTAACAGGGTTAATGAGCAGTTCTTC | CASSNRVNEQFF
TRBJ1-2 | . | 17 | TRBV7-2 | . | TGTGCCAGCAGCCCCCCATTTTGGGAGGCGGATAACTATGGCTACACCTTC | CASSPPFWEADNYGYTF
TRBJ1-1 | . | 15 | TRBV5-5 | few | TGTGCCAGCAGCTTGTCCCCAAGGTTGGGCACTGAAGCTTTCTTT | CASSLSPRLGTEAFF
TRBJ2-3 | . | 16 | TRBV5-1 | . | TGCACCAGCAGCTTGGGGGCAGCCTTAGGGACAGATACGCAGTATTTT | CTSSLGAALGTDTQYF
TRBJ1-2 | . | 14 | TRBV2 | . | TGTGCCAGCAGTGAAAACCTGACTCCGTCTGGCTACACCTTC | CASSENLTPSGYTF
TRBJ1-1 | . | 12 | TRBV12-3/TRBV12-4 | . | TGTGCCATTCGGGCGATGAACACTGAAGCTTTCTTT | CAIRAMNTEAFF
TRBJ2-5 | TRBD2 | 15 | TRBV13 | . | TGTGCCAGCAGCTCCGGACTAGCGGGAGAGGAGACCCAGTACTTC | CASSSGLAGEETQYF
TRBJ2-5 | . | 11 | TRBV25-1 | few | TGTGCCAGCAGTGAGCACGGGACCCAGTACTTC | CASSEHGTQYF
TRBJ1-4 | . | 15 | TRBV11-2 | . | TGTGCCAGCAGCCCAGAGAGAGGGGCTAATGAAAAACTGTTTTTT | CASSPERGANEKLFF
TRBJ2-7 | TRBD2 | 13 | TRBV27 | few | TGTGCCACCTCGCTAGCGGCATCCTACGAGCAGTACTTC | CATSLAASYEQYF
TRBJ2-4 | . | 13 | TRBV25-1 | few | TGTGCCAGCAGTGAAAGCCTGCAAAACATTCAGTACTTC | CASSESLQNIQYF
TRBJ2-3 | TRBD2 | 15 | TRBV4-1 | . | TGCGCCAGCAGCCAACCGACTAGCGGCACAGATACGCAGTATTTT | CASSQPTSGTDTQYF
TRBJ2-5 | TRBD2 | 16 | TRBV12-3/TRBV12-4 | few | TGTGCCAGCAGCCCTGGACTAGCGTTGGGGGGGGAGACCCAGTACTTC | CASSPGLALGGETQYF